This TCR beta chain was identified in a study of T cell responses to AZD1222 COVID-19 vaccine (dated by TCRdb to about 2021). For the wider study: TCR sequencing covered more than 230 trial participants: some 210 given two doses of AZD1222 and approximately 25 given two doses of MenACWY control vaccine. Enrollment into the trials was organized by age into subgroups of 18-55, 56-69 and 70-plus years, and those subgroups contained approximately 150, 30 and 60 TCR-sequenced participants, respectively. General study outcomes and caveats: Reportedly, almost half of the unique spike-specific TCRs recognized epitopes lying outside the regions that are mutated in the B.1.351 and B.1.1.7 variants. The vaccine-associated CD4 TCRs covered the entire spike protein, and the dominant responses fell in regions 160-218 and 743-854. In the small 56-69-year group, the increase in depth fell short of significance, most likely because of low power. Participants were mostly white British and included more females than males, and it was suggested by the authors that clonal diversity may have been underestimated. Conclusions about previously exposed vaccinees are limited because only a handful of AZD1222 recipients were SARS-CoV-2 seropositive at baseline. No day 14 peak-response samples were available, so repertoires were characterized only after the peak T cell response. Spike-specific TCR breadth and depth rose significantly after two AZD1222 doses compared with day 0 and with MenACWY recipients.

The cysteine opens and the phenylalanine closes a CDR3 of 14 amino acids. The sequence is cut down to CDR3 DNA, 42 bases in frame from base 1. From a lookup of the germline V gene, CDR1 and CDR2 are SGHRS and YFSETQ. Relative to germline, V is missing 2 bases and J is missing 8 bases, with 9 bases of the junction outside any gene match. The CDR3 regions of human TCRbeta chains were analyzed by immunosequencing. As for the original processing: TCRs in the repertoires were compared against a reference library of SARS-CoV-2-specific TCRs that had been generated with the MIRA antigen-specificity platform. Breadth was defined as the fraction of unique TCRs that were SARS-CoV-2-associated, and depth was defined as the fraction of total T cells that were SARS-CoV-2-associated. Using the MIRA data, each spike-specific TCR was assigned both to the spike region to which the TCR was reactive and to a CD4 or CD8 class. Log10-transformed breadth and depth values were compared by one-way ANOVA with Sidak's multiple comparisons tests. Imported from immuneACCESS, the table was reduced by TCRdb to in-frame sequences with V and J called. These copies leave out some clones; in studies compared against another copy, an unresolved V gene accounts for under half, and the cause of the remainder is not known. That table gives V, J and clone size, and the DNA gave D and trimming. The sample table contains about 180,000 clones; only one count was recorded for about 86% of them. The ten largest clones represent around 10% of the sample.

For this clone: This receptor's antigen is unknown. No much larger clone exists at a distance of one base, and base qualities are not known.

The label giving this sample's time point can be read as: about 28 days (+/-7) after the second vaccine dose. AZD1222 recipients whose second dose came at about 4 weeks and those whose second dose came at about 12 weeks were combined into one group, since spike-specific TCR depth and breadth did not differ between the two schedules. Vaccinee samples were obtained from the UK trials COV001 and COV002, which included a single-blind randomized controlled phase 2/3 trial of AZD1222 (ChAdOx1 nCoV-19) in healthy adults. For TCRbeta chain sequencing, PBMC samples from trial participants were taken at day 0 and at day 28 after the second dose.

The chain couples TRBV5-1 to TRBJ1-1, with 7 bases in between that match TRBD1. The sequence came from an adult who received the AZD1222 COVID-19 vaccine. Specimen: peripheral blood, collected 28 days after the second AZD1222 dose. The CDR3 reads CASSFRDSTNEAFF. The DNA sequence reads TGCGCCAGCAGCTTCCGGGACAGCACCAACGAAGCTTTCTTT.